The clone carrying this TCR beta chain was picked up a small number of times. The participants were between about 18 and 90 years old and came from roughly 25 US areas. The sample originates from a study of blood T cell repertoires in COVID-19. Study background: Material from acute and convalescent COVID-19 was sourced from the United States, Italy and Spain. From T cells, B-cell-depleted T cells, or PBMCs came the material, which was cDNA or gDNA.

TCRdb's table, derived via immunoSEQ multiplex PCR, lists solely in-frame clones and lacks some. The table records 150,000 to 200,000 clones, approximately 73% of them present only once. Looked up from germline, CDR1 is KGHSH and CDR2 is LQKENI. This CDR3 contains 13 residues. V lost 4 bases and J 13 bases, leaving 16 bases between the germline ends. Material: PBMCs or T cells enriched from blood (not recorded which). V is TRBV18 and J is TRBJ2-2; D not certain. This receptor was taken from a woman between 50 and 59 years old with acute COVID-19. This CDR3 is CASSRERSSGLFF. The CDR3, as DNA: TGTGCCAGCTCACGCGAGAGGAGTTCGGGGCTGTTTTTT. The full variable domain, its missing parts supplied by reference TRBV18 and TRBJ2-2, is NAGVMQNPRHLVRRRGQEARLRCSPMKGHSHVYWYRQLPEEGLKFMVYLQKENIIDESGMPKERFSAEFPKEGPSILRIQQVVRGDSAAYFCASSRERSSGLFFGEGSRLTVL.